The sample holds one count of the clone carrying this T cell receptor (beta chain). This specimen comes from a study of OX40 agonist ivuxolimab in advanced cancers. Here immunoSEQ multiplex PCR was the method, and the copy in TCRdb shows in-frame clones only, minus some. The sample has tens of thousands of clones; roughly nine tenths are singletons. The V gene's germline CDR1 is SGHVS and CDR2 FQNEAQ. V lost 2 bases to trimming and J lost 4 bases, with 12 bases between them. The CDR3 is made up of 14 amino acids. The genes are TRBV7-8 and TRBJ2-7, with no clear D. The source was CD4+ or CD8+ T cells sorted from blood, collected in a trial of the OX40 agonist ivuxolimab. The source of this sequence is an adult with an advanced solid tumor such as melanoma, head and neck, liver or kidney cancer. The CDR3 DNA is TGTGCCAGCAGCTTACTGGCGCCACCGTACGAGCAGTACTTC. It codes for CASSLLAPPYEQYF.